This T cell receptor beta chain was recorded in a study of cytomegalovirus exposure and HLA in healthy donors. The PCR used 60 Vbeta and 13 Jbeta primers. Profiling relied on immunoSEQ multiplex PCR, and the TCRdb table lists in-frame clones only, not all of them. Among just over 150,000 clones listed, under 75% were seen once. Germline V CDR1 and CDR2: LGHNT, FRNRAP. The CDR3 is 16 amino acids. With V trimmed by 1 base and J by 2 bases, 8 bases remained unmatched. Study-level results: Most of the TCR beta V segments (in an earlier analysis) were productive either about 87% or about 30% of the time. The sole available immune exposure information was CMV serostatus.

Regarding this clone: Its antigen is unknown.

This chain joins TRBV12-5 and TRBJ2-7, with 7 positions matching TRBD1. The TCR originated in a man aged 40-50 years in good health and CMV-seropositive. Material: PBMCs. CDR3 in amino acids: CASGLAPGQRTYEQYF. The CDR3 coding sequence is TGTGCTAGTGGTTTGGCCCCGGGACAGAGGACCTACGAGCAGTACTTC.